The clone carrying this T cell receptor beta chain was seen at least ten times. Between the trimmed V and J ends, which lost 10 bases and 7 bases, there was a span of 11 bases. The CDR3 consists of 11 residues. This record comes from a study of T-cell memory formation after mild COVID-19. One entry per CDR3 protein results from TCRdb running MiXCR on the 5' RACE reads. The table has about 560,000 distinct CDR3 sequences, 20% to 25% seen once. The chain carries TRBV12-3 or TRBV12-4 and TRBJ2-1; D is unclear. The specimen sequenced was PBMCs or a T cell subset sorted from them (not recorded which). The origin of this receptor is an adult woman who had mild COVID-19 (a few samples of this study predate the infection). Cell type and time point are not known. CDR3 amino acids: CATQLGNEQFF. CDR3 sequence (DNA): TGTGCCACCCAGTTAGGGAATGAGCAGTTCTTC.